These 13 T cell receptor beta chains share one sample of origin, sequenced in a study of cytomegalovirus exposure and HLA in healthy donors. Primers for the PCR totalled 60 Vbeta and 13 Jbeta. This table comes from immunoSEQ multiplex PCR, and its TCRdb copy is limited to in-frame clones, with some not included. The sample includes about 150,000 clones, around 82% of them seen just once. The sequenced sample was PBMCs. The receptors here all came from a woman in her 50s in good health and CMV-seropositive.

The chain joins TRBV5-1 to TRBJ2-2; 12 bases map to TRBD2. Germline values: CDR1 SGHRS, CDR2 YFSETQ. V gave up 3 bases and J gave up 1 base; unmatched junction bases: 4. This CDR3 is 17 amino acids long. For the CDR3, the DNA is TGCGCCAGCAGCTCGCTGACTAGCGGGGGGAACACCGGGGAGCTGTTTTTT. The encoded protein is CASSSLTSGGNTGELFF.

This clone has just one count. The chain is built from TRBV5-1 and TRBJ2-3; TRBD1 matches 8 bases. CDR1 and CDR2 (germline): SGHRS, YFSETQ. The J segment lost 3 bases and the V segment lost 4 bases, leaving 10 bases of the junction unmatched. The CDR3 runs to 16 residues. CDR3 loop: CASSPEDRVRTDTQYF. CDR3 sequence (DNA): TGCGCCAGCAGCCCAGAGGACAGGGTGCGTACAGATACGCAGTATTTT.

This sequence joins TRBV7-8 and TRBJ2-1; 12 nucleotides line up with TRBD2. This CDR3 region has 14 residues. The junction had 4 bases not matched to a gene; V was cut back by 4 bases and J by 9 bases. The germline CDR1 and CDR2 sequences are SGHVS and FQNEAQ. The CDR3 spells CASSSSGGAGEQFF. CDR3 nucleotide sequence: TGTGCCAGCAGCTCTAGCGGGGGGGCCGGTGAGCAGTTCTTC.

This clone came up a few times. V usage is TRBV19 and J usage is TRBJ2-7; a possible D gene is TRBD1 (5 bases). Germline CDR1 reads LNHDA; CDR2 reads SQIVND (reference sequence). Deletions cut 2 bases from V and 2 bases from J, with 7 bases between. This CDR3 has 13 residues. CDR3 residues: CASSIQGPYEQYF. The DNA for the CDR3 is TGTGCCAGTAGTATACAGGGTCCCTACGAGCAGTACTTC.

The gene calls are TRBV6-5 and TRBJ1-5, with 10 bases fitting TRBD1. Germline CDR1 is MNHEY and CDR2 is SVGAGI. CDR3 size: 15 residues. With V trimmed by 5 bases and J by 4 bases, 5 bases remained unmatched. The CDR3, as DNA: TGTGCCAGCAGTGCTGGGACAGGGGCGAATCAGCCCCAGCATTTT. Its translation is CASSAGTGANQPQHF.

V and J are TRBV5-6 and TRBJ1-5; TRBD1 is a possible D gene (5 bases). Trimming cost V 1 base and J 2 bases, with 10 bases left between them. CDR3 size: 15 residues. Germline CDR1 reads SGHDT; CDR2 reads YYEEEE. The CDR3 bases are TGTGCCAGCAGCTTGTTTGGGGGGGGCAATCAGCCCCAGCATTTT. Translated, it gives CASSLFGGGNQPQHF.

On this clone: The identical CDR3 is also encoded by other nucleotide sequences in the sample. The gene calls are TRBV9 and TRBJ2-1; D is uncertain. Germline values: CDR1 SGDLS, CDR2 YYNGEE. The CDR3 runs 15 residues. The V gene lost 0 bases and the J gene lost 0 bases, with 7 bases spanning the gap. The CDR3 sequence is CASSVVGSSYNEQFF. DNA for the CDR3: TGTGCCAGCAGCGTAGTCGGGTCCTCCTACAATGAGCAGTTCTTC.

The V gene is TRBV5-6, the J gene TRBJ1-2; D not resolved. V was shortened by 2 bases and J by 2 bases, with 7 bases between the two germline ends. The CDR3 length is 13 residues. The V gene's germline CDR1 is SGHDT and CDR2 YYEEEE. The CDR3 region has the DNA TGTGCCAGCAGCTTAACCAGGAACTATGGCTACACCTTC. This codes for CASSLTRNYGYTF.

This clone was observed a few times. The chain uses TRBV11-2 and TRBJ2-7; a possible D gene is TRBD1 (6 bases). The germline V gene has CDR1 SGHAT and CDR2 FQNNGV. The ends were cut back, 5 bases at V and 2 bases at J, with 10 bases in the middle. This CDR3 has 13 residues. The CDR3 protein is CASSKRTAYEQYF. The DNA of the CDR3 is TGTGCCAGCAGCAAGCGGACAGCCTACGAGCAGTACTTC.

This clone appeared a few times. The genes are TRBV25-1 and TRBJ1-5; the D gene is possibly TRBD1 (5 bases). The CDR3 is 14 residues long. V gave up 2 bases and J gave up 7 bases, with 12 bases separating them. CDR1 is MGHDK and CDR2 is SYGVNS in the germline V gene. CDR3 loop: CASSEDGTYQPQHF. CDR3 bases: TGTGCCAGCAGTGAAGACGGGACTTACCAGCCCCAGCATTTT. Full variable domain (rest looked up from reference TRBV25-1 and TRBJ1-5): EADIYQTPRYLVIGTGKKITLECSQTMGHDKMYWYQQDPGMELHLIHYSYGVNSTEKGDLSSESTVSRIRTEHFPLTLESARPSHTSQYLCASSEDGTYQPQHFGDGTRLSIL.

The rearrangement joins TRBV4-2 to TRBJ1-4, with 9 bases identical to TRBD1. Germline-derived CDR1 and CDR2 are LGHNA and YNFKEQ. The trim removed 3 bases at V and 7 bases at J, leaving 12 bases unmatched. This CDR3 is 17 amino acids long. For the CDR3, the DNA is TGTGCCAGCAGCCAGGAAGCAACAGGGGGCGGGGGTGAAAAACTGTTTTTT. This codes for CASSQEATGGGGEKLFF.

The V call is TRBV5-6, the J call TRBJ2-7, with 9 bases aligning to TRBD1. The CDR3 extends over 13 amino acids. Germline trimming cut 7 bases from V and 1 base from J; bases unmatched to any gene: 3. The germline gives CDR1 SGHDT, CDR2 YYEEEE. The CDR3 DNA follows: TGTGCCAGCTTGGGACAGGGTTCCTACGAGCAGTACTTC. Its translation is CASLGQGSYEQYF. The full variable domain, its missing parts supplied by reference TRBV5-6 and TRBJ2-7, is DAGVTQSPTHLIKTRGQQVTLRCSPKSGHDTVSWYQQALGQGPQFIFQYYEEEERQRGNFPDRFSGHQFPNYSSELNVNALLLGDSALYLCASLGQGSYEQYFGPGTRLTVT.

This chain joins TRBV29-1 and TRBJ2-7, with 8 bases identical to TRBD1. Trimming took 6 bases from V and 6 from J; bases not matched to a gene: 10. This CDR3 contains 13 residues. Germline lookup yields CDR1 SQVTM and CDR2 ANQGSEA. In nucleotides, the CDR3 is TGCAGCGTCGTAGAAGGACAGGGAGTCGAGCAGTACTTC. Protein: CSVVEGQGVEQYF.